One and the same sample provided the 2 T cell receptor beta chains below, sequenced in a study of blood T cell repertoires in COVID-19. The protocol was immunoSEQ multiplex PCR, while the TCRdb copy is restricted to in-frame clones and leaves out a portion. Found here are some 160,000 clones, more than 80% of them singletons; the top ten hold 2.5% to 3.5%. The sample comprised peripheral blood. These receptor sequences come from an older woman with active COVID-19.

This chain links TRBV5-5 with TRBJ2-2; TRBD2 matches 11 bases. The V gene end was trimmed by 3 bases and the J gene end by 4 bases; junction bases not matched to a gene: 5. This CDR3 comprises 16 residues. Germline CDR1 reads SGHKS; CDR2 reads YYEKEE (reference sequence). CDR3 DNA: TGTGCCAGCAGCTGGGGAGGGACTAGCGGCACCGGGGAGCTGTTTTTT. Its protein product is CASSWGGTSGTGELFF.

The chain recombines TRBV28 with TRBJ1-4; 11 nucleotides align to TRBD1. The length of the CDR3 is 18 residues. Trimming cost V 6 bases and J 8 bases; bases outside gene matches: 17. CDR1 is MDHEN and CDR2 is SYDVKM in the germline V gene. The CDR3: CASRPDIFRDRGEEKLFF. CDR3 DNA: TGTGCCAGCAGACCTGACATCTTCCGGGACAGGGGGGAAGAAAAACTGTTTTTT.